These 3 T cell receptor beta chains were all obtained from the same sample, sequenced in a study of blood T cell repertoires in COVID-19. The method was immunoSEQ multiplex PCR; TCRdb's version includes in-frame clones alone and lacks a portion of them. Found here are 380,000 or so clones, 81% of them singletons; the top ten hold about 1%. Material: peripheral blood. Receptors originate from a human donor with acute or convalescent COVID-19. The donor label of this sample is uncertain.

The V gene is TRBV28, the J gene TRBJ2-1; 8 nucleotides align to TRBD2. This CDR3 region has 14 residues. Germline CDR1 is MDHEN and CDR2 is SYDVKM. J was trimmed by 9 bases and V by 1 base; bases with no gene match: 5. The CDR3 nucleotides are TGTGCCAGCAGTTTATTAGCGGGGAGGGCTGAGCAGTTCTTC. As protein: CASSLLAGRAEQFF.

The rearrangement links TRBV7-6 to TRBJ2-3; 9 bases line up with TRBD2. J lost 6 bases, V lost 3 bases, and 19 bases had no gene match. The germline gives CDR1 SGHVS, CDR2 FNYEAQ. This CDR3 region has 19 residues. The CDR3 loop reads CASSLLPQVSGRSSDTQYF. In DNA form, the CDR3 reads TGTGCCAGCAGCTTGCTCCCTCAGGTCAGCGGGAGGTCATCCGATACGCAGTATTTT.

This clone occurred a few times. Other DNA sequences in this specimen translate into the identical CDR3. CDR3 region: CASSTGDTEAFF. The CDR3 coding sequence is TGCGCCAGCAGCACAGGGGACACTGAAGCTTTCTTT. This rearrangement joins TRBV5-1 to TRBJ1-1; 7 bases are a match to TRBD1. Germline V gives CDR1 SGHRS, CDR2 YFSETQ. This CDR3 has 12 amino acids. Losses at the gene ends were 4 bases for V and 3 bases for J; bases not matched to a gene: 0.